A selection of T cell receptor beta chains follows, all from one sample in a study of T-cell reconstitution after alpha-beta-depleted transplantation in children. TCRdb itself ran the PCR reads through MiXCR, one entry per CDR3 protein. The sample yields under 20,000 distinct CDR3 sequences, roughly 7.8% seen once. The sequences come from PBMCs, mostly from graft donor cells, collected 60 days after TCRalphabeta/CD19-depleted stem cell transplant. These receptors were taken from a boy younger than two who had a stem cell transplant for Wiskott-Aldrich syndrome, so the T cells may come from the graft donor. The CDR3 runs from the conserved cysteine through the conserved F or W. Each record gives: clone size, J gene, V gene, D gene, CDR3 DNA, CDR3 protein. A D gene is named only where the DNA matches it firmly. Where a row states a size, it is once, few, many or the class of an expanded clone; other rows omit it.

abundance: many; j_gene: TRBJ2-5; v_gene: TRBV20-1; d_gene: .; CDR3nt: TGCAGTCTGCCGCCACAGGGATTAGAGACCCAGTACTTC; CDR3aa: CSLPPQGLETQYF
abundance: few; j_gene: TRBJ1-5; v_gene: TRBV20-1; d_gene: TRBD1; CDR3nt: TGCAGTGCTAGTTCGACAGGGCTCAATCAGCCCCAGCATTTT; CDR3aa: CSASSTGLNQPQHF
abundance: .; j_gene: TRBJ2-3; v_gene: TRBV19; d_gene: TRBD2; CDR3nt: TGTGCCAGTAGTATAGCTCCGCGACTAGCAAGGGCAGATACGCAGTATTTT; CDR3aa: CASSIAPRLARADTQYF
abundance: .; j_gene: TRBJ1-5; v_gene: TRBV28; d_gene: TRBD1; CDR3nt: TGTGCCAGCAGTAGAGACCGGGACAGGGTCGGGGTGGGAAATCAGCCCCAGCATTTT; CDR3aa: CASSRDRDRVGVGNQPQHF
abundance: many; j_gene: TRBJ1-1; v_gene: TRBV7-9; d_gene: .; CDR3nt: TGTGCCAGCAGCTTGGGTATCGGGGCCGCTGGGAAAGCTTTCTTT; CDR3aa: CASSLGIGAAGKAFF
abundance: many; j_gene: TRBJ2-5; v_gene: TRBV29-1; d_gene: .; CDR3nt: TGCAGCTTTAGACCTAACTTGGGGACCCAGTACTTC; CDR3aa: CSFRPNLGTQYF
abundance: many; j_gene: TRBJ2-1; v_gene: TRBV3-1; d_gene: .; CDR3nt: TGTGCCAGCAGCCAAGATCGTCGGAATGAGCAGTTCTTC; CDR3aa: CASSQDRRNEQFF
abundance: many; j_gene: TRBJ2-5; v_gene: TRBV28; d_gene: TRBD1; CDR3nt: TGTGCCAGCAGTGGGACAGGAGCCCAAGAGACCCAGTACTTC; CDR3aa: CASSGTGAQETQYF
abundance: .; j_gene: TRBJ1-4; v_gene: TRBV20-1; d_gene: TRBD1; CDR3nt: TGCAGTGCCGGGACAGGGGGCGTTGAAAAACTGTTTTTT; CDR3aa: CSAGTGGVEKLFF
abundance: once; j_gene: TRBJ2-1; v_gene: TRBV3-1; d_gene: TRBD2; CDR3nt: TGTGCCTGCTGCCAAGATGAAGGTCTAGCGGGAGGTTATGAGCAGTTCTTC; CDR3aa: CACCQDEGLAGGYEQFF
abundance: many; j_gene: TRBJ2-6; v_gene: TRBV28; d_gene: .; CDR3nt: TGTGCCAGCAGTTTGGGGGGAGGGGCCAACGTCCTGACTTTC; CDR3aa: CASSLGGGANVLTF
abundance: few; j_gene: TRBJ2-1; v_gene: TRBV14; d_gene: .; CDR3nt: TGTGCCAGCAGACGTACGGGACATAGCTCCTACAATGAGCAGTTCTTC; CDR3aa: CASRRTGHSSYNEQFF
abundance: many; j_gene: TRBJ1-2; v_gene: TRBV7-9; d_gene: TRBD1; CDR3nt: TGTGCCAGCAGCGCCCGGGACAGGGGGCGCGGTGGCTACACCTTC; CDR3aa: CASSARDRGRGGYTF
abundance: many; j_gene: TRBJ1-2; v_gene: TRBV20-1; d_gene: .; CDR3nt: TGCAGTGCCAGGTCGCAAAATGACTATGGCTACACCTTC; CDR3aa: CSARSQNDYGYTF
abundance: .; j_gene: TRBJ2-7; v_gene: TRBV6-2/TRBV6-3; d_gene: TRBD2; CDR3nt: TGTGCCAGCAGTTACTCGACTAGCAACCACGAGCAGTACTTC; CDR3aa: CASSYSTSNHEQYF
abundance: many; j_gene: TRBJ2-1; v_gene: TRBV12-3/TRBV12-4; d_gene: .; CDR3nt: TGTGCCAGCACCAAAAGGGGGAGAGTAGGCTACAATGAGCAGTTCTTC; CDR3aa: CASTKRGRVGYNEQFF
abundance: medium-sized; j_gene: TRBJ2-5; v_gene: TRBV11-2; d_gene: .; CDR3nt: TGTGCCAGCAGCTTATGGTTGGGGAAAGAGACCCAGTACTTC; CDR3aa: CASSLWLGKETQYF
abundance: many; j_gene: TRBJ1-2; v_gene: TRBV5-6; d_gene: TRBD1; CDR3nt: TGTGCCAGCAGCCCTGGACAGGGCTATGGCTACACCTTC; CDR3aa: CASSPGQGYGYTF
abundance: few; j_gene: TRBJ2-7; v_gene: TRBV2; d_gene: .; CDR3nt: TGTGCCAGCAGTGAAGCCCTACGGGCTAGTTACGAGCAGTACTTC; CDR3aa: CASSEALRASYEQYF
abundance: many; j_gene: TRBJ2-3; v_gene: TRBV20-1; d_gene: TRBD2; CDR3nt: TGCAGTGCTCAGACTAGCGGGACTATCACAGATACGCAGTATTTT; CDR3aa: CSAQTSGTITDTQYF
abundance: medium-sized; j_gene: TRBJ1-1; v_gene: TRBV3-1; d_gene: TRBD1; CDR3nt: TGTGCCAGCAGCCCAGGACAGGGCTGGACTGAAGCTTTCTTT; CDR3aa: CASSPGQGWTEAFF
abundance: .; j_gene: TRBJ2-1; v_gene: TRBV9; d_gene: .; CDR3nt: TGTGCCAGAGGCACCCAAGACTACAATGAGCAGTTCTTC; CDR3aa: CARGTQDYNEQFF
abundance: few; j_gene: TRBJ1-6; v_gene: TRBV6-6; d_gene: .; CDR3nt: TGTGCCAGCAGGTCGAAGAATAATTCACCCCTCCACTTT; CDR3aa: CASRSKNNSPLHF
abundance: few; j_gene: TRBJ2-2; v_gene: TRBV20-1; d_gene: .; CDR3nt: TGCAGTGCTGTACGGGACTTCAACCAAAGAACCGGGGAGCTGTTTTTT; CDR3aa: CSAVRDFNQRTGELFF
abundance: many; j_gene: TRBJ2-1; v_gene: TRBV20-1; d_gene: .; CDR3nt: TGCAGTGCTAGTCTCGGGATCGTGGAGCAGTTCTTC; CDR3aa: CSASLGIVEQFF
abundance: few; j_gene: TRBJ2-7; v_gene: TRBV18; d_gene: TRBD1; CDR3nt: TGTGCCAGCTCTCCTGGACAGGGACTCTCCTACGAGCAGTACTTC; CDR3aa: CASSPGQGLSYEQYF
abundance: .; j_gene: TRBJ2-7; v_gene: TRBV12-3/TRBV12-4; d_gene: TRBD2; CDR3nt: TGTGCCAGCAGCCTAACCGGGACTAGTAACGAGCAGTACTTC; CDR3aa: CASSLTGTSNEQYF
abundance: .; j_gene: TRBJ2-1; v_gene: TRBV12-3/TRBV12-4; d_gene: TRBD2; CDR3nt: TGTGCCAGCAGTTTCCAACTAGCGGTACAATACAATGAGCAGTTCTTC; CDR3aa: CASSFQLAVQYNEQFF
abundance: many; j_gene: TRBJ1-1; v_gene: TRBV9; d_gene: TRBD1; CDR3nt: TGTGCCAGCAGCTTCGATCCCGGGACAGACGAAGCTTTCTTT; CDR3aa: CASSFDPGTDEAFF
abundance: .; j_gene: TRBJ2-1; v_gene: TRBV7-7; d_gene: TRBD1; CDR3nt: TGTGCCAGCAGCGCCGGGACAGGGGCCTACAATGAGCAGTTCTTC; CDR3aa: CASSAGTGAYNEQFF
abundance: many; j_gene: TRBJ2-3; v_gene: TRBV11-1; d_gene: TRBD2; CDR3nt: TGTGCCAGCAGCTTAGGTTCTAGCGGAGTACCTAGCACAGATACGCAGTATTTT; CDR3aa: CASSLGSSGVPSTDTQYF
abundance: many; j_gene: TRBJ2-1; v_gene: TRBV6-5; d_gene: TRBD2; CDR3nt: TGTGCCAGCAGTTATTCAGGGCTAGCGGGAGGGTCCAACTACAATGAGCAGTTCTTC; CDR3aa: CASSYSGLAGGSNYNEQFF
abundance: many; j_gene: TRBJ2-1; v_gene: TRBV2; d_gene: TRBD2; CDR3nt: TGTGCCAGCAGTGATCCTAGCGGGCGGAGTGAGCAGTTCTTC; CDR3aa: CASSDPSGRSEQFF
abundance: few; j_gene: TRBJ1-1; v_gene: TRBV11-1; d_gene: TRBD1; CDR3nt: TGTGCCAGCAGCTCGACCCCTGGACGGACAGGGGGCAGGGGCACTGAAGCTTTCTTT; CDR3aa: CASSSTPGRTGGRGTEAFF
abundance: many; j_gene: TRBJ2-1; v_gene: TRBV28; d_gene: .; CDR3nt: TGTGCCAGCAGTCCCCCTAGTTTTGGACTTTCCTACAATGAGCAGTTCTTC; CDR3aa: CASSPPSFGLSYNEQFF
abundance: few; j_gene: TRBJ1-4; v_gene: TRBV7-8; d_gene: .; CDR3nt: TGTGCCAGCAGCCCCCAAACAGGGACTGAGGAAAAACTGTTTTTT; CDR3aa: CASSPQTGTEEKLFF
abundance: medium-sized; j_gene: TRBJ1-1; v_gene: TRBV3-1; d_gene: .; CDR3nt: TGTGCCAGCAGCCAAGATCGGCCAGGGAGGATGGACACTGAAGCTTTCTTT; CDR3aa: CASSQDRPGRMDTEAFF
abundance: many; j_gene: TRBJ2-1; v_gene: TRBV7-2; d_gene: .; CDR3nt: TGTGCCAGCAGCTTAGTGCGGGAAAGGCTGAATGAGCAGTTCTTC; CDR3aa: CASSLVRERLNEQFF
abundance: many; j_gene: TRBJ1-4; v_gene: TRBV28; d_gene: .; CDR3nt: TGTGCCAGCAGTTTCTACTTATCGGCAGGGAGCCCAACTAATGAAAAACTGTTTTTT; CDR3aa: CASSFYLSAGSPTNEKLFF
abundance: many; j_gene: TRBJ1-2; v_gene: TRBV28; d_gene: .; CDR3nt: TGTGCCAGCACCCTCAGGTACAACGGCTACACCTTC; CDR3aa: CASTLRYNGYTF
abundance: .; j_gene: TRBJ2-7; v_gene: TRBV20-1; d_gene: .; CDR3nt: TGCATCTGGGGCCCGGGGGGCCTTTTCTACGAGCAGTACTTC; CDR3aa: CIWGPGGLFYEQYF
abundance: .; j_gene: TRBJ2-5; v_gene: TRBV19; d_gene: .; CDR3nt: TGTGCCAGTAGCTACCAGACAGGACAAGAGACCCAGTACTTC; CDR3aa: CASSYQTGQETQYF
abundance: many; j_gene: TRBJ2-1; v_gene: TRBV12-3/TRBV12-4; d_gene: .; CDR3nt: TGTGCCAGCAGTTTACCACAGGGCTCCTACAATGAGCAGTTCTTC; CDR3aa: CASSLPQGSYNEQFF
abundance: .; j_gene: TRBJ2-7; v_gene: TRBV4-1; d_gene: TRBD1; CDR3nt: TGCGCCAGCGCCCTGTGGACAGGGCCCTACGAGCAGTACTTC; CDR3aa: CASALWTGPYEQYF
abundance: many; j_gene: TRBJ2-3; v_gene: TRBV7-9; d_gene: .; CDR3nt: TGTGCCAGCAGCTTAGTTGGATTTCCTAGCACAGATACGCAGTATTTT; CDR3aa: CASSLVGFPSTDTQYF
abundance: many; j_gene: TRBJ2-1; v_gene: TRBV25-1; d_gene: TRBD2; CDR3nt: TGTGCCAGCTCCACTAGCGGGAGGATAGGTGAGCAGTTCTTC; CDR3aa: CASSTSGRIGEQFF
abundance: many; j_gene: TRBJ1-1; v_gene: TRBV21-1; d_gene: .; CDR3nt: TGTGCCAGCAGCGGTCCCGTAGGCAAATCCCGGAACACTGAAGCTTTCTTT; CDR3aa: CASSGPVGKSRNTEAFF
abundance: .; j_gene: TRBJ2-1; v_gene: TRBV6-1; d_gene: .; CDR3nt: TGTGCCAGCACCAAAGCGGGTTCCTACAATGAGCAGTTCTTC; CDR3aa: CASTKAGSYNEQFF